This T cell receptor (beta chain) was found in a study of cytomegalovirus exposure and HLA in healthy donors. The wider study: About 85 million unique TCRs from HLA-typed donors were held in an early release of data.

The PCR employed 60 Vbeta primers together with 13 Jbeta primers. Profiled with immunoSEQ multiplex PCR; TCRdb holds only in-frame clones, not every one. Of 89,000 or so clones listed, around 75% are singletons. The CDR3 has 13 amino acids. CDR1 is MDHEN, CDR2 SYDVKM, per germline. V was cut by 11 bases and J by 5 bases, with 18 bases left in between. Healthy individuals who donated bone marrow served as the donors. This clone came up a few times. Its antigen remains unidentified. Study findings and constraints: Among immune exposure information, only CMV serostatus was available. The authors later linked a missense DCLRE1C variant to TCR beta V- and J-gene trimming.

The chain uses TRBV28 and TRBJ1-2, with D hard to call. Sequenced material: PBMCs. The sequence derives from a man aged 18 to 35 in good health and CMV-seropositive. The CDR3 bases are TGTGCCGCCCGCTCCGAGAGAATATATGGCTACACCTTC. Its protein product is CAARSERIYGYTF.